This TCR beta chain was observed in a study of metastatic and nonmetastatic thyroid tumors (dated by TCRdb to the early 2020s). Regarding the research as a whole: Repertoires from peripheral blood and from tumor or nodule tissue samples of malignant and benign thyroid patients were compared.

No patient had received any treatment before thyroid surgery. Using T-cell receptor beta sequencing, the researchers looked back retrospectively at clinical samples from patients, gathered between about 2012 and 2019. General conclusions and limits of the study: TCR beta diversity was reported as significantly higher in malignant tumors than in benign nodules, in both blood and tumor samples.

This clone was counted only a few times. The antigen this receptor binds is unknown. No much larger clone exists at a distance of one base, and base qualities are not known. Libraries came from PCR. Sequencing used an Illumina HiSeq 4000. High-throughput sequencing was used to profile the TCR beta-chain CDR3 region of every patient. The study's own analysis went as follows. The researchers built a classifier to tell apart papillary thyroid cancer patients with distant metastasis, based on CDR3 differences among clinicopathological groups. The Shannon index was used to assess repertoire diversity, and the Morisita-Horn index was used to assess tumor-blood repertoire similarity. The public reads were reanalyzed by TCRdb: fastp trimming at Q25, MiXCR alignment, in-frame beta chains only. TCRdb, not the original authors, processed these V and J calls. In all, the sample holds just over 70,000 clones, and around 18% of those were seen once. 9.5% to 15% of the sample goes to the ten largest clones.

CDR1 and CDR2, looked up from the germline V gene, are ENHRY and SYGVKD. From the cysteine up to the phenylalanine, the CDR3 has a length of 14 residues. Of the read, only the CDR3 DNA is kept; its 42 bases are in frame from base 1. V is clipped by 8 bases and J by 2 bases, and the sequence between their germline boundaries is 13 bases long. The specimen sequenced was blood. The sequence derives from a female donor with papillary thyroid cancer or a benign thyroid nodule (not recorded which). Some clones in this sample may be carry-over from other donors' samples. Recombination joined TRBV10-3 with TRBJ1-5; the D gene is perhaps TRBD1, from 6 matching bases. The encoded CDR3 is CAIHSGDGNQPQHF. The base sequence is TGTGCCATCCACTCAGGGGATGGCAATCAGCCCCAGCATTTT.